This TCR beta chain appears in the sequencing data of a study of shared clonotypes between healthy human individuals. Into CD45RA+ naive and CD45RA-negative memory subsets, the CD4+ cells were split. V was shortened by 3 bases and J by 2 bases, with 12 bases between the two germline ends. Germline lookup yields CDR1 SQVTM and CDR2 ANQGSEA. The CDR3 has 14 residues. At the deep level, the assay was run. Replicate PCRs for sorted subsets used 200 ng DNA; this equaled 25,000 to 35,000 T cell genomes. Clones were read by immunoSEQ multiplex PCR, and TCRdb kept only the in-frame ones, dropping some. Of 2,500,000 or so clones listed, more than 85% are singletons.

The chain recombines TRBV29-1 with TRBJ2-3; the D gene is possibly TRBD2 (6 bases). Sequencing input: naive CD4+ T cells from PBMCs. Subset specified: CD45RA+ positively selected. The sequence was obtained from a young man in good health. Some clones in this sample may be carry-over from other donors' samples. As DNA, the CDR3 is TGCAGCGTTGATAAACGGGAGCCCACAGATACGCAGTATTTT. The encoded protein is CSVDKREPTDTQYF.